Included here is one TCR beta chain sequence, with context. The data are from a study of blood T cell repertoires in COVID-19. About the study: Both acute and convalescent COVID-19 samples were obtained from the United States, Italy and Spain. PBMCs, B-cell-depleted T cells, or T cells provided the cDNA or gDNA that made up the material.

In the original processing: The authors estimated nucleated cell counts from reference gene primer amplification. This table comes from immunoSEQ multiplex PCR, and its TCRdb copy is limited to in-frame clones, with some not included. V, J and clone size are taken as reported in that table, and D and trimming were inferred from the DNA itself. The data show tens of thousands of clones, 85% to 90% seen once. Germline lookup yields CDR1 MNHNS and CDR2 SASEGT. This CDR3 is built from 15 residues. The V end lost 2 bases, the J end lost 5 bases, and 13 bases lay between the germline ends. V usage is TRBV6-1 and J usage is TRBJ2-1, with D possibly TRBD2 on 6 matching bases. The material sequenced was peripheral blood. This receptor was identified in a man older than 75 with active COVID-19. The CDR3, as DNA: TGTGCCAGCAGTGAACTAGCGAGCCCAAACAATGAGCAGTTCTTC. It translates to CASSELASPNNEQFF.